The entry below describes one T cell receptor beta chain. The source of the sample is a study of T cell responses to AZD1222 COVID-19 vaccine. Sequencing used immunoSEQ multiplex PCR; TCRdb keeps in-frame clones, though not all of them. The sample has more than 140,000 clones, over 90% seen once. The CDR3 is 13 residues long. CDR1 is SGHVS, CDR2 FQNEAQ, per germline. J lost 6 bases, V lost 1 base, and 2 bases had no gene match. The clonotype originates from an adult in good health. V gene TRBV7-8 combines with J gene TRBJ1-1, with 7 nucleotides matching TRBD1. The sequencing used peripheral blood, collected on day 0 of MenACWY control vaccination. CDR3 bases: TGTGCCAGCAGCTTAGACAGGGGAGCTGAAGCTTTCTTT. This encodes CASSLDRGAEAFF. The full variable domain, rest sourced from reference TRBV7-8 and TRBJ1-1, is GAGVSQSPRYKVAKRGQDVALRCDPISGHVSLFWYQQALGQGPEFLTYFQNEAQLDKSGLPSDRFFAERPEGSVSTLKIQRTQQEDSAVYLCASSLDRGAEAFFGQGTRLTVV.